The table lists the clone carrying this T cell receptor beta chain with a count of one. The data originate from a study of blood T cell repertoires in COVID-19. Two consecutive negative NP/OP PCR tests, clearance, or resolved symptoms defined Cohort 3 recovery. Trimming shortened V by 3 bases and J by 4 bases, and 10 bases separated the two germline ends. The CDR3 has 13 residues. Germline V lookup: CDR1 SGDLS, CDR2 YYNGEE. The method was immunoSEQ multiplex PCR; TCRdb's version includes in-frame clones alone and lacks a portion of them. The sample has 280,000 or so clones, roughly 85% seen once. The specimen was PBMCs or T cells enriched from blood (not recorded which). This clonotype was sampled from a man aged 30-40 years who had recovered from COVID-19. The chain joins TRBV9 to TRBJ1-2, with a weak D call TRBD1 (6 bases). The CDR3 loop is CASSATGSYGYTF. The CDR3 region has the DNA TGTGCCAGCAGCGCCACAGGGTCCTATGGCTACACCTTC.